Listed here is a single T cell receptor beta chain. This clonotype has just a few counts. Its antigen target is currently unknown. Nothing much larger sits one base from this clone, and base qualities are not available. Trimming leaves V shorter by 2 bases and J shorter by 5 bases, with the junction holding 7 bases beyond the gene matches. The cysteine opens and the phenylalanine closes a CDR3 of 15 amino acids. Only the CDR3 DNA stays, 45 bases, in frame from base 1. Looking up the germline V gene (reference sequence) yields CDR1 LNHDA and CDR2 SQIVND. The sample comes from a study of T cells after yellow fever vaccination (dated by TCRdb to the late 2010s). Regarding the study in general: The SMART-Seq v4 Ultra Low Input RNA kit was used to prepare libraries from fractions with low cell numbers. Bulk TCR alpha and beta repertoires were sequenced longitudinally to track T-cell clones before and after primary and booster YFV17D yellow fever vaccination. The cohort comprised two healthy male donors, one aged 18 to 30 and one aged 30 to 40 years. Bulk PBMC replicates and cell subsets were isolated from blood drawn at multiple timepoints before and after both primary and secondary immunization.

This specimen's treatment or condition label, per the study, means: live attenuated yellow fever vaccine strain. A standard Ficoll-Paque protocol was used to isolate PBMCs from peripheral blood. Dynabeads CD4 and CD8 positive selection kits were used to isolate the CD4 and CD8 T-cell fractions. RNA was extracted with TriZol from bulk PBMCs, CD4 and CD8 fractions, and dextramer-positive and dextramer-negative fractions. The investigation overall reported the following: A small share of clonotypes was detected in both CD4 and CD8 compartments, with the overlap likely arising from convergent recombination. Compared with the primary T-cell response, the secondary T-cell response was weaker but faster, peaking on day 5 rather than day 15. FACS-sorted repertoires could contain abundant contaminating clonotypes from the bulk population, so computational filtering was required. The study included only a couple of donors, which limits how far the findings can be generalized. After the booster, most clones that had expanded after primary vaccination were detected again (nearly 98% of CD4 and more than 85% of CD8), suggesting broad maintenance of memory.

TCR cDNA was synthesized by 5'RACE template switching, through which a universal primer site and unique molecular identifiers were introduced. Priming for cDNA synthesis came from both the TCR alpha and TCR beta constant segments. Two PCR steps were used to amplify libraries, with sample barcodes and sequencing adapters being added in the second step. Sequencing of libraries was done on Illumina HiSeq 2500 (2x100 bp) or NovaSeq (2x150 bp). Under the source paper's analysis protocol: Reads were demultiplexed and collapsed into UMI consensus sequences with MIGEC, and V(D)J alignment was performed with MiXCR. Using edgeR on replicate PBMC samples, clonotypes were called vaccine-responding if FDR was below 0.01 and the log2 fold change was above 5 up to day 15. Each bulk clonotype was labeled CD4 or CD8 based on which sequenced repertoire, CD4 or CD8, contained the clonotype at higher abundance. TCRdb took the public reads, trimmed them with fastp at Q25, ran MiXCR for clone calling and kept in-frame beta chains. Rows with one shared CDR3 protein collapse into an entry with the most common genes and DNA. The V and J calls were not made by the authors but by TCRdb's processing. The sample table shows over 130,000 distinct CDR3 sequences, and 7.7% are seen once. The leading ten clones occupy 0.55% to 0.9% of the sample.

Sequencing used CD4+ T cells sorted from PBMCs, obtained 5 days after the yellow fever booster vaccination. The chain employs TRBV19 and TRBJ2-5; the central 8 bases match TRBD1. The clonotype originates from a man aged 30 to 39 who received the YFV17D yellow fever vaccine. The DNA sequence is as follows: TGTGCCAGTAGTATACAGGGGGCAGGTTCGGAGACCCAGTACTTC. Translated, this gives CASSIQGAGSETQYF.